The rows below give T cell receptor beta chains drawn from one sample of a study of identical twins. Via MiXCR, TCRdb re-called the 5' RACE reads, giving one row per CDR3 protein. The repertoire consists of approximately 230,000 distinct CDR3 sequences, with approximately 5.9% occurring once and the leading ten covering roughly 14%. This sample was shared with a second study, whose subject was T cells expressing NK-cell markers.

Material for sequencing was CD8+ T cells sorted from blood. All receptors come from a woman aged 18 to 35 in good health. CDR3s include the opening cysteine and the closing phenylalanine or tryptophan. D genes are given only for firm matches. Part of the rows lack a size; the others show once, few, many or a class for expanded clones.

D gene: NA; V gene: TRBV7-9; clone size: NA; J gene: TRBJ1-1; CDR3 DNA: TGTGCCAGCAGCTCCGGATTTCCTGAAGCTTTCTTT; CDR3 protein: CASSSGFPEAFF
D gene: NA; V gene: TRBV4-1; clone size: NA; J gene: TRBJ1-2; CDR3 DNA: TGCGCCAGCAGCCAAGTATTCACAGGGTATTTCTATGGCTACACCTTC; CDR3 protein: CASSQVFTGYFYGYTF
D gene: NA; V gene: TRBV12-3/TRBV12-4; clone size: many; J gene: TRBJ1-2; CDR3 DNA: TGTGCCAGCAGTTTAGCGGGGTACTATGGCTACACCTTC; CDR3 protein: CASSLAGYYGYTF
D gene: NA; V gene: TRBV12-3/TRBV12-4; clone size: many; J gene: TRBJ1-2; CDR3 DNA: TGTGCCAGCAGCCGCGGGGCGGGTATGAACTATGGCTACACCTTC; CDR3 protein: CASSRGAGMNYGYTF
D gene: TRBD1; V gene: TRBV12-3/TRBV12-4; clone size: NA; J gene: TRBJ1-1; CDR3 DNA: TGTGCCAGCAGCCTCGGACAGGGGACGGCTTTCTTT; CDR3 protein: CASSLGQGTAFF
D gene: TRBD2; V gene: TRBV9; clone size: few; J gene: TRBJ2-7; CDR3 DNA: TGTGCCAGCAGCGTAGTGGGAGGGGTGGGCTACGAGCAGTACTTC; CDR3 protein: CASSVVGGVGYEQYF
D gene: TRBD2; V gene: TRBV19; clone size: NA; J gene: TRBJ2-3; CDR3 DNA: TGTGCCAGTGCGGCGGGAGCCACAGATACGCAGTATTTT; CDR3 protein: CASAAGATDTQYF
D gene: NA; V gene: TRBV27; clone size: few; J gene: TRBJ2-2; CDR3 DNA: TGTGCCAGCAGTTTAATCTCAGGGCCCTTCGGAAACACCGGGGAGCTGTTTTTT; CDR3 protein: CASSLISGPFGNTGELFF
D gene: NA; V gene: TRBV6-2/TRBV6-3; clone size: NA; J gene: TRBJ2-7; CDR3 DNA: TGTGCCAGCAGTGTGTCCATCTACGAGCAGTACTTC; CDR3 protein: CASSVSIYEQYF
D gene: NA; V gene: TRBV13; clone size: NA; J gene: TRBJ2-7; CDR3 DNA: TGTGCCAGCAGCTTAGGCGGCGGGAACGACGAGCAGTACTTC; CDR3 protein: CASSLGGGNDEQYF
D gene: TRBD1; V gene: TRBV29-1; clone size: many; J gene: TRBJ1-1; CDR3 DNA: TGCAGCGTTGAACAGGGGGAGGCTTTCTTT; CDR3 protein: CSVEQGEAFF
D gene: TRBD2; V gene: TRBV9; clone size: NA; J gene: TRBJ2-5; CDR3 DNA: TGTGCCAGCAGCGAGTTTAGCGGGGGGCGGCAAGAGACCCAGTACTTC; CDR3 protein: CASSEFSGGRQETQYF
D gene: NA; V gene: TRBV12-3/TRBV12-4; clone size: few; J gene: TRBJ1-1; CDR3 DNA: TGTGCCAGCAGAGCTGGGGTGTTCACTGAAGCTTTCTTT; CDR3 protein: CASRAGVFTEAFF
D gene: TRBD2; V gene: TRBV29-1; clone size: NA; J gene: TRBJ2-1; CDR3 DNA: TGCAGCGCCTTCACTAGCGGGAGCTGGAATGAGCAGTTCTTC; CDR3 protein: CSAFTSGSWNEQFF
D gene: TRBD1; V gene: TRBV29-1; clone size: many; J gene: TRBJ2-7; CDR3 DNA: TGCAGCGTTGGGACAGGGGTACGAGAGCAGTACTTC; CDR3 protein: CSVGTGVREQYF
D gene: NA; V gene: TRBV29-1; clone size: few; J gene: TRBJ2-7; CDR3 DNA: TGCAGCGTAAGCAATCCTCTCTACGAGCAGTACTTC; CDR3 protein: CSVSNPLYEQYF
D gene: TRBD1; V gene: TRBV6-1; clone size: NA; J gene: TRBJ2-2; CDR3 DNA: TGTGCCAGCAGTGCCTACAGGGGCACCGGGGAGCTGTTTTTT; CDR3 protein: CASSAYRGTGELFF
D gene: NA; V gene: TRBV18; clone size: NA; J gene: TRBJ2-7; CDR3 DNA: TGTGCCAGCTCACCGACCACGGCACCTAGCAACGAGCAGTACTTC; CDR3 protein: CASSPTTAPSNEQYF
D gene: NA; V gene: TRBV20-1; clone size: NA; J gene: TRBJ2-1; CDR3 DNA: TGCAGTGCTAGGGGCTACAATGAGCAGTTCTTC; CDR3 protein: CSARGYNEQFF
D gene: NA; V gene: TRBV4-3; clone size: few; J gene: TRBJ2-2; CDR3 DNA: TGCGCCAGCAGCCACGATAGGGTGGTCGCAGGGTCGGAAACCGGGGAGCTGTTTTTT; CDR3 protein: CASSHDRVVAGSETGELFF
D gene: NA; V gene: TRBV7-2; clone size: many; J gene: TRBJ2-7; CDR3 DNA: TGTGCCAGCAGCTTGCTTCTGGGGGAGCAGTACTTC; CDR3 protein: CASSLLLGEQYF
D gene: NA; V gene: TRBV21-1; clone size: NA; J gene: TRBJ2-1; CDR3 DNA: TGTGCCAGCAGCAGGGGGTTAGGGGGGACGGCCTCCTACAATGAGCAGTTCTTC; CDR3 protein: CASSRGLGGTASYNEQFF
D gene: TRBD1; V gene: TRBV12-3/TRBV12-4; clone size: many; J gene: TRBJ2-5; CDR3 DNA: TGTGCCAGCAGTTATGTAGGACAGGTCCAAGAGACCCAGTACTTC; CDR3 protein: CASSYVGQVQETQYF
D gene: NA; V gene: TRBV14; clone size: NA; J gene: TRBJ2-5; CDR3 DNA: TGTGCCAGCAGCCAAGAGGGGTTGGAGACCCAGTACTTC; CDR3 protein: CASSQEGLETQYF
D gene: NA; V gene: TRBV12-3/TRBV12-4; clone size: few; J gene: TRBJ2-2; CDR3 DNA: TGTGCCACCAATTTAAGGGGGGAGCTGTTTTTT; CDR3 protein: CATNLRGELFF
D gene: NA; V gene: TRBV10-2; clone size: many; J gene: TRBJ1-1; CDR3 DNA: TGCGCCAGCAGTGTGGGCAAGGGTGAAGCTTTCTTT; CDR3 protein: CASSVGKGEAFF
D gene: NA; V gene: TRBV19; clone size: NA; J gene: TRBJ2-2; CDR3 DNA: TGTGCCAGTAGTATAGGTGTAGGCTTCCGCACCGGGGAGCTGTTTTTT; CDR3 protein: CASSIGVGFRTGELFF
D gene: TRBD1; V gene: TRBV7-3; clone size: many; J gene: TRBJ2-2; CDR3 DNA: TGTGCCAGCAGCCCCAAGGGGGCTCTGATCGGGGAGCTGTTTTTT; CDR3 protein: CASSPKGALIGELFF
D gene: NA; V gene: TRBV29-1; clone size: many; J gene: TRBJ2-7; CDR3 DNA: TGCAGCGTTGAAGATCAAGCAGGGCGAGAGCAGTACTTC; CDR3 protein: CSVEDQAGREQYF
D gene: NA; V gene: TRBV24-1; clone size: few; J gene: TRBJ2-3; CDR3 DNA: TGCGCCGTCACTGGGGGCCAGGACACAGATACGCAGTATTTT; CDR3 protein: CAVTGGQDTDTQYF
D gene: NA; V gene: TRBV15; clone size: many; J gene: TRBJ2-6; CDR3 DNA: TGTGCCATCAGATCGGAATACGCTGGGGCCAACGTCCTGACTTTC; CDR3 protein: CAIRSEYAGANVLTF
D gene: TRBD2; V gene: TRBV9; clone size: NA; J gene: TRBJ2-7; CDR3 DNA: TGTGCCAGCAGCGGTGGTGGTGCGGGAGACTACGAGCAGTACTTC; CDR3 protein: CASSGGGAGDYEQYF